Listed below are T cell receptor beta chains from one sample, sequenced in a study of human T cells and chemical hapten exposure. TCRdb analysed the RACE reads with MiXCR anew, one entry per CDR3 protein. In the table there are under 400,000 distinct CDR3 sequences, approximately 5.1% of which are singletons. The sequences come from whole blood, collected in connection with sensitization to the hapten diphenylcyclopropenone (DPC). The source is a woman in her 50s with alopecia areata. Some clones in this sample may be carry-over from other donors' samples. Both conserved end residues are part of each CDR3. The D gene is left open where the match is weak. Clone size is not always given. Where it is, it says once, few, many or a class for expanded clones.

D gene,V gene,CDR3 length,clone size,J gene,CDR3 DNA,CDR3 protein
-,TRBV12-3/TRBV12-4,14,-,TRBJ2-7,TGTGCCAGCAATCCGGGGGGCCCTAGGGACGAGCAGTACTTC,CASNPGGPRDEQYF
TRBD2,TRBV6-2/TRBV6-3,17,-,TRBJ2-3,TGTGCCAGCAGTTACTCTCCGGCTCGGGGGGGCGCAGATACGCAGTATTTT,CASSYSPARGGADTQYF
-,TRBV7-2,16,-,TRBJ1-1,TGTGCCAGCAGCTTAAGTGGGCGACGGGTGAACACTGAAGCTTTCTTT,CASSLSGRRVNTEAFF
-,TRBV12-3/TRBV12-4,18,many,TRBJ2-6,TGTGCCAGCAGTTTGGATGGGGGCTGGGGAGCTGGGGCCAACGTCCTGACTTTC,CASSLDGGWGAGANVLTF
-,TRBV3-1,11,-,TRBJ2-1,TGTGCCAGCAGCCAAGGCGGGAAGCAGTTCTTC,CASSQGGKQFF
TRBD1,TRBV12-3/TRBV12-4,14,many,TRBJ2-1,TGTGCCAGCAGTATGGGACAGCCTCACAATGAGCAGTTCTTC,CASSMGQPHNEQFF
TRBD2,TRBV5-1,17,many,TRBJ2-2,TGCGCCAGCAGCTTAAGGACTAGCGGGGCGAACACCGGGGAGCTGTTTTTT,CASSLRTSGANTGELFF
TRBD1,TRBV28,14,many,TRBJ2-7,TGTGCCAGCAGCAGACAGGGAGCTCGGTTAGAGCAGTACTTC,CASSRQGARLEQYF
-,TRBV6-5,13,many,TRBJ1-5,TGTGCCAGCAGTGGGGGGGGACATCAGCCCCAGCATTTT,CASSGGGHQPQHF
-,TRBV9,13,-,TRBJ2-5,TGTGCCAGCAGCAATGACATGGTAAAGACCCAGTACTTC,CASSNDMVKTQYF
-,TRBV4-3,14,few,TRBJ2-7,TGCGCCAGCAGCCAGGGGGTGGGGGCCTACGAGCAGTACTTC,CASSQGVGAYEQYF
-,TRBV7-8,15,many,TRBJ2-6,TGTGCCAGCAGCCTACTAGGGGTTGGGGCCAACGTCCTGACTTTC,CASSLLGVGANVLTF
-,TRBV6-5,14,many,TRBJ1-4,TGTGCCAGCAGTTACGGGCATCACAATGAAAAACTGTTTTTT,CASSYGHHNEKLFF
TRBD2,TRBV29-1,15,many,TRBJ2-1,TGCAGCCTGAGAGTAGCGGGGGGGCTCATAGGTGAGCAGTTCTTC,CSLRVAGGLIGEQFF
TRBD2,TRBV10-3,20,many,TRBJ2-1,TGTGCCATCAGTGACGATCGGACTAGCGGGAGCCGGAGCTCCTACAATGAGCAGTTCTTC,CAISDDRTSGSRSSYNEQFF
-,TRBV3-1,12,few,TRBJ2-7,TGTGCCAGCAGCCAAGAGGTTAGTGAGCAGTACTTC,CASSQEVSEQYF
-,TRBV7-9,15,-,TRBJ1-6,TGTGCCAGCAGCCGGGGCGTGGATATCAATTCACCCCTCCACTTT,CASSRGVDINSPLHF
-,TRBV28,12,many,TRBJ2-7,TGTGCCAGCAGTCCGCCCAGGGGTCCACAGTACTTC,CASSPPRGPQYF
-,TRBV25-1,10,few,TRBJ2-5,TGTGCCAGCAGCGGACTGTCCCAGTACTTC,CASSGLSQYF
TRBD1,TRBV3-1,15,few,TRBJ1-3,TGTGCCAGCAGCTTCCGACAGGGGACCAGAAACACCATATATTTT,CASSFRQGTRNTIYF
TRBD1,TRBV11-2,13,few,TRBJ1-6,TGTGCCAGCAGCTTGGGGACAGGGAGACCCCTCCACTTT,CASSLGTGRPLHF
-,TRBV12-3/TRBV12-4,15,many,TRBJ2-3,TGTGCCAGCAGTTCGCCGCCCTTGGCGGTAGATACGCAGTATTTT,CASSSPPLAVDTQYF
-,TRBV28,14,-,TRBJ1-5,TGTGCCAGCAGTTCCCCTCCAGGGGATCAGCCCCAGCTTTTT,CASSSPPGDQPQLF
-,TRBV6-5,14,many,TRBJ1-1,TGTGCCAGCAGCTCGGACCCCACGAACACTGAAGCTTTCTTT,CASSSDPTNTEAFF
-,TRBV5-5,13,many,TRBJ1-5,TGTGCCAGCAGCTCTTCAGGGGATCAGCCCCAGCATTTT,CASSSSGDQPQHF
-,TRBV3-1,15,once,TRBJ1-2,TGTGCCAGCAGCCAATATTCCACAGGCGCCTATGGCTACACCTTC,CASSQYSTGAYGYTF
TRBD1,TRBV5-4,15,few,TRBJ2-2,TGTGCCAGCAGCTTAGAGGGGGCAAGCACCGGGGAGCTGTTTTTT,CASSLEGASTGELFF
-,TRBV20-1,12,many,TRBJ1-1,TGCAGTGCTAGAGTCCCGGGGCCTGAAGCTTTCTTT,CSARVPGPEAFF
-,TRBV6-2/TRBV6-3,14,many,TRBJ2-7,TGTGCCAGCAGTTACCCACTAGAAACGCGCGAGCAGTACTTC,CASSYPLETREQYF
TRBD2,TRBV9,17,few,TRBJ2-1,TGTGCCAGCAGCGTCGGACTAGCGGCCTTCTCCTACAATGAGCAGTTCTTC,CASSVGLAAFSYNEQFF
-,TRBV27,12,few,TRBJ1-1,TGTGCCAGCAGTTCCCCATCCGCTGAAGCTTTCTTT,CASSSPSAEAFF
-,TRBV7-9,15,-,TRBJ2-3,TGTGCCAGCAGTTTCAACAGGGATAGCACAGATACGCAGTATTTT,CASSFNRDSTDTQYF
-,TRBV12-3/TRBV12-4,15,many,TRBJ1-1,TGTGCCAGCACCTATCCTATTGTACAAAACACTGAAGCTTTCTTT,CASTYPIVQNTEAFF
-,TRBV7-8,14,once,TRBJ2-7,TGTGCCAGCAGCCATAGCGCCTTATCCTACGAGCAGTACTTC,CASSHSALSYEQYF
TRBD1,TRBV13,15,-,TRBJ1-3,TGTGCCAGCAGCTTGGACACAGGGGCTGGAAACACCATATATTTT,CASSLDTGAGNTIYF
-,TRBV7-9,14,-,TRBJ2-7,TGTGCCAGCAGCTTAGTTACAGGCCCCAGGGAGCAGTACTTC,CASSLVTGPREQYF
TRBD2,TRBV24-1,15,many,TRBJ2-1,TGTGCCACCAGAGCTAGCGGGAGGGCCGGGGTTGAGCAGTTCTTC,CATRASGRAGVEQFF
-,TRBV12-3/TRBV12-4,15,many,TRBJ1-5,TGTGCCAGCAGTTTAGATCCAGGCCGGGGACAGCCCCAGCATTTT,CASSLDPGRGQPQHF
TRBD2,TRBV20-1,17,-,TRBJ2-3,TGCAGTGCTAGAGATTGGTTAGCTCTAGCGGACACAGATACGCAGTATTTT,CSARDWLALADTDTQYF
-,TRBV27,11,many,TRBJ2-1,TGTGCCAGCAGTAAGTTGAATGAGCAGTTCTTC,CASSKLNEQFF
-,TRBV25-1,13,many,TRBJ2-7,TGTGCCGCCGGATTAGACGGATCCTACGAGCAGTACTTC,CAAGLDGSYEQYF
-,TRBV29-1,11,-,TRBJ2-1,TGCAGCGCTTGCGAGGGCCATGAGCAGTTCTTC,CSACEGHEQFF
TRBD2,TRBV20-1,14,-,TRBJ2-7,TGCAGTGCTAGTCAGTCTAGCGGTTCCTACGAGCAGTACTTC,CSASQSSGSYEQYF
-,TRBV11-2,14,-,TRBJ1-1,TGTGCCAGCTCGTGGGGGCTTTCGAACACTGAAGCTTTCTTT,CASSWGLSNTEAFF
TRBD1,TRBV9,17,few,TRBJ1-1,TGTGCCAGCAGCCCGTCCCGGTCAACAGGGGGCTCGGCTGAAGCTTTCTTT,CASSPSRSTGGSAEAFF
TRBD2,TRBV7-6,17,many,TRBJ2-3,TGTGCCAGCAGCTTAGCGAGCGGGAGGTCTGGCACAGATACGCAGTATTTT,CASSLASGRSGTDTQYF